These T cell receptor beta chains were read from a single sample in a study of blood T cells in healthy people across ages. TCRdb analysed the 5' RACE reads with MiXCR anew, one entry per CDR3 protein. The sample records some 1.4 million distinct CDR3 sequences, around two fifths being singletons. Sequencing was performed on blood. These receptors originate from a woman aged 18-29 years in good health. CDR3s include the opening cysteine and the closing phenylalanine or tryptophan. D genes are given only for firm matches. Clone size is stated in some rows and not others, as once, few, many or a class when expanded.

abundance | len | j_gene | d_gene | v_gene | CDR3nt | CDR3aa
- | 14 | TRBJ1-2 | TRBD1 | TRBV27 | TGTGCCAGCAGTCCAGGGGACAGGAACTATGGCTACACCTTC | CASSPGDRNYGYTF
- | 22 | TRBJ2-6 | TRBD2 | TRBV24-1 | TGTGCCACCAGTCCTTCGGGCGGACTAGCGGGAACGCTCCTCTCTGGGGCCAACGTCCTGACTTTC | CATSPSGGLAGTLLSGANVLTF
- | 14 | TRBJ1-2 | - | TRBV20-1 | TGCAGTGCCCCTACTATGACATTGGCCGGTGGCTACACCTTC | CSAPTMTLAGGYTF
- | 15 | TRBJ2-5 | - | TRBV5-6 | TGTGCCAGCAGCTTGGAAGAGGGTACTAAAGAGACCCAGTACTTC | CASSLEEGTKETQYF
- | 13 | TRBJ2-7 | - | TRBV3-1 | TGTGCCAGCAGCCAGGCAATCGGCGGCGAGCAGTACTTC | CASSQAIGGEQYF
- | 16 | TRBJ2-3 | TRBD2 | TRBV12-3/TRBV12-4 | TGTGCCAGCAGTTTAGTCGGCGGGGGGCGGGGAGATACGCAGTATTTT | CASSLVGGGRGDTQYF
- | 13 | TRBJ2-7 | - | TRBV27 | TGTGCCAGCAGTGCACCCTCTATAAGTGAGCAGTACTTC | CASSAPSISEQYF
few | 14 | TRBJ2-3 | - | TRBV29-1 | TGCAGCGTTCAAATCGGTGCTAGCACAGATACGCAGTATTTT | CSVQIGASTDTQYF
- | 13 | TRBJ2-7 | - | TRBV4-1 | TGCGCCAGCAGCCAAGAAGGGCAGTGCAAGCAGTACTTC | CASSQEGQCKQYF
- | 14 | TRBJ1-2 | TRBD1 | TRBV29-1 | TGCAGCGTTGAAAAGGACAGGGGAACGTATGGCTACACCTTC | CSVEKDRGTYGYTF
- | 12 | TRBJ1-3 | - | TRBV29-1 | TGCAGCGTTGGACAGTCAGGAAACACCATATATTTT | CSVGQSGNTIYF
- | 15 | TRBJ2-1 | - | TRBV4-2 | TGTGCCAGCAGCCAAGCGTCACTAGCTGGCAATGAGCAGTTCTTC | CASSQASLAGNEQFF
- | 15 | TRBJ2-7 | TRBD1 | TRBV10-3 | TGTGCCATCAGCTTCTCCGGGACAGGGGGCAACGAGCAGTACTTC | CAISFSGTGGNEQYF
many | 14 | TRBJ2-1 | - | TRBV11-2 | TGTGCCAGCAGCTCTCTCAGCTCCTACAATGAGCAGTTCTTC | CASSSLSSYNEQFF
- | 14 | TRBJ2-5 | - | TRBV7-2 | TGTGCCAGCAGCTTAGCACTGGGCAGCGAGACCCAGTACTTC | CASSLALGSETQYF
- | 14 | TRBJ1-1 | TRBD1 | TRBV7-8 | TGTGCCAGCAGCGAAAACAGGGGTAGGACTGAAGCTTTCTTT | CASSENRGRTEAFF
- | 19 | TRBJ2-7 | - | TRBV20-1 | TGCAGTGCTAGAAATCCGGTTCTGACAGCCCTCCCGGATTCTTACGAGCAGTACTTC | CSARNPVLTALPDSYEQYF